These 17 T cell receptor beta chains were all obtained from the same sample, sequenced in a study of cytomegalovirus exposure and HLA in healthy donors. Primers included in the PCR were 60 Vbeta and 13 Jbeta primers. The repertoire was sequenced with immunoSEQ multiplex PCR; TCRdb's copy has only in-frame clones and lacks some. Among 110,000 to 150,000 clones listed, 65% to 80% were seen once. Sequenced: PBMCs. The receptors stem from a woman aged 50 to 60 in good health and CMV-seropositive.

Here the CDR3 DNA reads TGTGCCAGCAGCTTAACCGTTTTGGGACAGGGGGCAGTAAGAGAAAAACTGTTTTTT. Translation: CASSLTVLGQGAVREKLFF. This sequence joins TRBV7-9 and TRBJ1-4; the match to TRBD1 covers 12 bases. V dropped 2 bases and J dropped 8; count of bases not matched to a gene: 15. The V gene's germline CDR1 is SEHNR and CDR2 FQNEAQ (reference sequence). The CDR3 consists of 19 residues.

This clone was seen once. The chain uses TRBV6-6 and TRBJ2-5, with D possibly being TRBD1 (5 bases). TRBJ2-7 explains the end of the DNA better; the J call may be wrong. Germline V lookup: CDR1 MNHNY, CDR2 SVGAGI (reference sequence). The CDR3 spans 13 residues. The chain's CDR3 is CASSSGHSYEQYF. As DNA, the CDR3 is TGTGCCAGCAGTTCAGGGCACTCCTACGAGCAGTACTTC.

The rearrangement links TRBV2 to TRBJ1-4, with no clear D. The CDR3 sequence is 12 residues long. V was trimmed by 7 bases and J by 10 bases, leaving 13 bases between them. From germline, CDR1 is SNHLY and CDR2 FYNNEI. The CDR3 nucleotides read TGTGCCAGCAACATGGTGACGGGAAAACTGTTTTTT. Protein sequence: CASNMVTGKLFF.

The rearrangement joins TRBV4-1 to TRBJ2-1; a weak D match, TRBD2 (5 bases). CDR1 and CDR2 from the germline V gene are MGHRA and YSYEKL. V shed 4 bases and J shed 7 bases, with 11 bases lying between them. CDR3 length equals 13 residues. This CDR3 is CASSRPRVNEQFF. CDR3 DNA: TGCGCCAGCAGCCGACCGAGGGTAAATGAGCAGTTCTTC.

The chain recombines TRBV7-2 with TRBJ1-2; 8 positions match TRBD1. CDR3 length: 16 residues. Germline trimming cut 5 bases from V and 3 bases from J; bases unmatched to any gene: 11. Germline V CDR1 and CDR2: SGHTA, FQGNSA. For the CDR3, the DNA is TGTGCCAGCAGCCCTTCCGGGACAGGTGTCTACTATGGCTACACCTTC. Residues: CASSPSGTGVYYGYTF.

A word on this clone: Mismatch with germline at one junction end may stem from a read error. J is TRBJ1-6 and V is TRBV7-9; tentatively, D is TRBD1 (5 bases). Germline CDR1 SEHNR, CDR2 FQNEAQ (reference sequence). The CDR3 covers 16 residues. The CDR3 DNA follows: TGTTCCAGCAGCTTAATTGGGGGAGGCGGAGGTTCACCCCTCCACTTT. Protein: CSSSLIGGGGGSPLHF.

This clone was detected only a few times. The chain uses TRBV19 and TRBJ1-4; TRBD1 is a possible D gene (5 bases). Germline-derived CDR1 and CDR2 are LNHDA and SQIVND (reference sequence). The CDR3 runs 14 residues. V lost 4 bases to trimming and J lost 8 bases, with 14 bases between them. CDR3 sequence: CASSTTVFFEKLFF. In nucleotides, the CDR3 is TGTGCCAGTAGTACGACAGTATTTTTCGAAAAACTGTTTTTT.

The chain uses TRBV2 and TRBJ1-3; D is ambiguous. This CDR3 is built from 15 residues. Germline lookup yields CDR1 SNHLY and CDR2 FYNNEI. Trimming shortened V by 5 bases and J by 0 bases, and 11 bases separated the two germline ends. The CDR3 region has the DNA TGTGCCAGCAGTCCCTCCCGGGGCTCTGGAAACACCATATATTTT. Residues: CASSPSRGSGNTIYF.

The V gene is TRBV18, the J gene TRBJ1-2; weak D call: TRBD1 (5 bases). CDR1 is KGHSH and CDR2 is LQKENI in the germline V gene. This CDR3 is 15 amino acids long. Deletions cut 3 bases from V and 4 bases from J, with 15 bases between. CDR3 region: CASSPPGRGGYGYTF. In DNA form, the CDR3 reads TGTGCCAGCTCACCTCCGGGTAGGGGCGGCTATGGCTACACCTTC.

This clone has a single count. The chain carries TRBV28 and TRBJ1-4; TRBD1 aligns across 7 bases. V was clipped by 4 bases and J by 4 bases; unmatched bases: 6. CDR3 length: 15 amino acids. CDR1 and CDR2 from the germline V gene are MDHEN and SYDVKM. The CDR3 sequence is CASSSHQGGNEKLFF. The CDR3 nucleotides are TGTGCCAGCAGTTCCCACCAGGGGGGTAATGAAAAACTGTTTTTT.

V is TRBV7-2 and J is TRBJ1-1; 10 bases align to TRBD1. This CDR3 has 13 residues. V was pared by 0 bases and J by 11 bases, with 3 bases of the junction left unmatched. Germline CDR1 and CDR2: SGHTA and FQGNSA. The CDR3 DNA sequence: TGTGCCAGCAGCTTAGCCGACAGGGGGCGGGCTTTCTTT. Its protein is CASSLADRGRAFF.

The chain carries TRBV27 and TRBJ2-7; 9 bases are a match to TRBD1. Per germline, CDR1 MNHEY and CDR2 SMNVEV (reference sequence). The CDR3 consists of 15 residues. J was trimmed by 3 bases and V by 4 bases; bases with no gene match: 7. The CDR3 loop is CASSSPGQGSYEQYF. The CDR3 nucleotides read TGTGCCAGCAGTTCCCCGGGACAGGGAAGCTACGAGCAGTACTTC.

This clone was detected a few times. This chain links TRBV19 with TRBJ2-1, with D perhaps TRBD2 (6 bases). The V end was cut by 5 bases, the J end by 5 bases, with 22 bases between. The CDR3 extends over 17 amino acids. Germline V gene lookup returns CDR1 LNHDA and CDR2 SQIVND (reference sequence). CDR3 sequence: CASSPTFGTPFNNEQFF. The CDR3 region has the DNA TGTGCCAGTAGTCCTACCTTTGGGACTCCCTTTAACAATGAGCAGTTCTTC.

This chain links TRBV5-1 with TRBJ1-1, with TRBD1 as a possible D gene (5 bases). Germline CDR1 reads SGHRS; CDR2 reads YFSETQ. This CDR3 comprises 13 residues. V was shortened by 0 bases and J by 6 bases, with 9 bases between the two germline ends. As DNA, the CDR3 is TGCGCCAGCAGCTTGGGCAGGGAGGCTGAAGCTTTCTTT. Its protein is CASSLGREAEAFF.

The sample holds a few counts of this clone. The V gene is TRBV5-3, the J gene TRBJ2-4, with 11 bases that match TRBD2. TRBV5-3 is noted as an ORF with a role that remains uncertain. The CDR3 runs 19 residues. Trimming cost V 0 bases and J 0 bases; bases outside gene matches: 8. The CDR3 loop is CARSLGLAGGGIAKNIQYF. DNA of the CDR3: TGTGCCAGAAGCTTGGGTCTAGCGGGGGGAGGGATAGCCAAAAACATTCAGTACTTC.

This rearrangement joins TRBV25-1 to TRBJ1-2, with 9 nucleotides matching TRBD1. V dropped 3 bases and J dropped 3; count of bases not matched to a gene: 14. This CDR3 contains 18 residues. Germline-derived CDR1 and CDR2 are MGHDK and SYGVNS. The CDR3 nucleotides are TGTGCCAGCAGTGATGCGGTGGACAGGGGCCTCAAGGACTATGGCTACACCTTC. Protein product: CASSDAVDRGLKDYGYTF.

The gene calls are TRBV30 and TRBJ2-5, with 12 bases aligning to TRBD2. Judging by the DNA end, TRBJ2-7 fits better; the J call may be wrong. This CDR3 comprises 16 residues. CDR1 GTSNPN and CDR2 SVGIG come from the germline V gene (reference sequence). The CDR3 loop is CAWSGTSGASLYEQYF. CDR3 sequence (DNA): TGTGCCTGGAGTGGGACTAGCGGGGCCTCACTCTACGAGCAGTACTTC.